The text below deals with one TCR beta chain. In the original analysis: Estimation of nucleated cell counts was performed using reference gene primer amplification. Only in-frame clones appear in the TCRdb table, and some are missing; sequencing was by immunoSEQ multiplex PCR. That table gives V, J and clone size, and the DNA gave D and trimming. The sample includes some 68,000 clones, approximately 83% seen only once; the top ten take roughly 28%. This entry belongs to a study of blood T cell repertoires in COVID-19. Study-wide context: PBMCs, B-cell-depleted T cells, or T cells were the source of the cDNA or gDNA that made up the material.

This TCR was sampled from a man between 65 and 79 years old with acute or convalescent COVID-19. Source material: peripheral blood.

CDR3 in DNA: TGTGCCAGTATCCCTCGGAGGCAGGTTGGAAACACCATATATTTT. Translation: CASIPRRQVGNTIYF. The gene calls are TRBV19 and TRBJ1-3; D remains unclear. CDR3 size: 15 residues. Germline V gives CDR1 LNHDA, CDR2 SQIVND (reference sequence). Trimming left V 7 bases short and J 3 bases short, with 16 bases between.